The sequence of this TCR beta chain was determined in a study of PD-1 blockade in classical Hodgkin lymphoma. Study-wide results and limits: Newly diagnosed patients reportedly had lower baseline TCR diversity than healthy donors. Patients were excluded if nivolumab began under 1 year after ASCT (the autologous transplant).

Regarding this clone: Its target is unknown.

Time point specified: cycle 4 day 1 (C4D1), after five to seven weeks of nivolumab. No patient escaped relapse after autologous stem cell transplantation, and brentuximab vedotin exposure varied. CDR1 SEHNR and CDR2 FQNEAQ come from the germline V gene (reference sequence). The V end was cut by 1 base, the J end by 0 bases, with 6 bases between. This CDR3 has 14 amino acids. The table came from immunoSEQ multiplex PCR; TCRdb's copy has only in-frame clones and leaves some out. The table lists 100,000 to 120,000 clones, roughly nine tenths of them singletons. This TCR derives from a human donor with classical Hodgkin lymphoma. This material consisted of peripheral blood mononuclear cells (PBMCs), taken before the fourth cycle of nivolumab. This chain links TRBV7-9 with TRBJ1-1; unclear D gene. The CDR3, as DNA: TGTGCCAGCAGCTTAGTGGGGATGAACACTGAAGCTTTCTTT. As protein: CASSLVGMNTEAFF.